The 18 T cell receptor beta chains presented below share a single source sample, sequenced in a study of cytomegalovirus exposure and HLA in healthy donors (TCRdb year 2017). The library was made by the immunoSEQ multiplex PCR assay. A mixture of 60 forward primers for TCR Vbeta segments and 13 reverse primers for TCR Jbeta segments was used in the multiplex PCR. TCRdb retrieved this table from immuneACCESS and kept in-frame rearrangements only. Not all clones are present; in checked studies, unresolved V genes account for under half, and no reason is known for the remainder. Present in this sample are approximately 220,000 clones, 65% to 80% of which were seen just once. Together, the top ten hold roughly 0.22% of the sample. Input material: PBMCs. These receptors all stem from a girl aged 2 to 10 in good health and CMV-seronegative.

The chain carries TRBV5-4 and TRBJ1-2, with 11 bases fitting TRBD1. From germline, CDR1 is SGHNT and CDR2 YYREEE (reference sequence). The CDR3 loop spans 14 amino acids. The trim removed 5 bases at V and 4 bases at J, leaving 4 bases unmatched. The CDR3 DNA is TGTGCCAGCAGTCAGGACAGGGGGCGCTATGGCTACACCTTC. Translating it yields CASSQDRGRYGYTF. The full variable domain, with the rest looked up from reference TRBV5-4 and TRBJ1-2, is ETGVTQSPTHLIKTRGQQVTLRCSSQSGHNTVSWYQQALGQGPQFIFQYYREEENGRGNFPPRFSGLQFPNYSSELNVNALELDDSALYLCASSQDRGRYGYTFGSGTRLTVV.

V usage is TRBV7-9 and J usage is TRBJ2-5, with 10 bases that match TRBD1. This CDR3 comprises 16 residues. The V gene end was trimmed by 2 bases and the J gene end by 5 bases; junction bases not matched to a gene: 8. Per the germline V gene, CDR1 is SEHNR and CDR2 is FQNEAQ (reference sequence). CDR3 sequence: CASSLFGTGAVETQYF. The DNA for the CDR3 is TGTGCCAGCAGCTTATTTGGGACAGGGGCGGTTGAGACCCAGTACTTC.

This chain connects TRBV7-9 to TRBJ2-6; D perhaps matches TRBD2 (7 bases). Trimming removed 6 bases at V and 2 bases at J, with 17 bases between. The CDR3 consists of 17 residues. CDR1 is SEHNR, CDR2 FQNEAQ, per germline (reference sequence). DNA of the CDR3: TGTGCCAGCAGTCGTCCCCGGGGGGCGCCTGGGGCCAACGTCCTGACTTTC. Translation: CASSRPRGAPGANVLTF.

The rearrangement joins TRBV27 to TRBJ1-1, with D possibly matching TRBD1 (5 bases). V shed 4 bases and J shed 4 bases, with 13 bases lying between them. The germline V gene has CDR1 MNHEY and CDR2 SMNVEV (reference sequence). This CDR3 has 14 amino acids. The CDR3 DNA is TGTGCCAGCAGTTGGCGGGGGGGAGGCACTGAAGCTTTCTTT. Translation: CASSWRGGGTEAFF.

Only a few counts were recorded for this clone. V is TRBV18 and J is TRBJ2-1, with D unclear. CDR3 size: 14 residues. Trimming left V 3 bases short and J 4 bases short, with 10 bases between. Germline lookup yields CDR1 KGHSH and CDR2 LQKENI. The CDR3 spells CASSPISRYNEQFF. CDR3 bases: TGTGCCAGCTCACCGATTAGCCGGTACAATGAGCAGTTCTTC.

V gene TRBV5-4 combines with J gene TRBJ1-3, with D perhaps matching TRBD1 (5 bases). V was cut by 1 base and J by 3 bases, with 5 bases left in between. This CDR3 is 13 amino acids long. CDR1 and CDR2 (germline): SGHNT, YYREEE (reference sequence). The CDR3 region is CASSLTGGNTIYF. The CDR3 DNA reads as TGTGCCAGCAGCTTGACAGGTGGAAACACCATATATTTT.

This chain connects TRBV7-9 to TRBJ2-3; tentatively, D is TRBD2 (5 bases). The CDR3 length is 14 residues. Germline V gives CDR1 SEHNR, CDR2 FQNEAQ (reference sequence). Trimming cost V 10 bases and J 4 bases, with 18 bases left between them. The CDR3 DNA reads TGTGCCACCCGTACCGGGAACGCAGCAGATACGCAGTATTTT. Translated: CATRTGNAADTQYF.

Here the CDR3 DNA reads TGTGCCAGCAGCCAAGACCCCAGCGGGAGGGCCCGAGCCTTGGATACGCAGTATTTT. Translation gives CASSQDPSGRARALDTQYF. This chain joins TRBV4-2 and TRBJ2-3, with 10 bases aligning to TRBD2. Germline-derived CDR1 and CDR2 are LGHNA and YNFKEQ. This CDR3 region has 19 residues. The V segment lost 0 bases and the J segment 6 bases; nucleotides outside the gene matches: 15.

The V and J genes are TRBV5-1 and TRBJ2-3; the D is unclear. Trimming stripped 4 bases from V and 4 bases from J, with 13 bases between. The CDR3 loop spans 14 amino acids. The V gene's germline CDR1 is SGHRS and CDR2 YFSETQ. The CDR3 spells CASSDTYGSDTQYF. The CDR3 nucleotides read TGCGCCAGCAGCGACACGTACGGTTCAGATACGCAGTATTTT.

The chain combines TRBV21-1 with TRBJ2-6; the table gives TRBD1 as D, unverified against the DNA. TRBV21-1 is assigned pseudogene status. The CDR3 contains 20 residues. CDR3 nucleotide sequence: TGTGCCAGCAGCAAAGTCAAGGGGCAGGGGAGTTTCTCTGGGGCCAACGTCCTGACTTTC. Translation: CASSKVKGQGSFSGANVLTF.

V and J are TRBV9 and TRBJ2-1, with D perhaps TRBD1 (7 bases). This CDR3 has 14 amino acids. With 3 bases removed from V and 4 bases from J, the gap between germline ends came to 11 bases. The germline gives CDR1 SGDLS, CDR2 YYNGEE. CDR3 loop: CASSGQGLYNEQFF. CDR3 nucleotide sequence: TGTGCCAGCAGCGGACAGGGACTTTACAATGAGCAGTTCTTC. Variable domain in full (rest from reference TRBV9 and TRBJ2-1): DSGVTQTPKHLITATGQRVTLRCSPRSGDLSVYWYQQSLDQGLQFLIQYYNGEERAKGNILERFSAQQFPDLHSELNLSSLELGDSALYFCASSGQGLYNEQFFGPGTRLTVL.

In regard to this clone: Germline and junction disagree at one end, which may indicate a read error. The chain recombines TRBV7-9 with TRBJ2-2; 10 nucleotides match TRBD1. The CDR3 covers 17 residues. The germline CDR1 and CDR2 sequences are SEHNR and FQNEAQ (reference sequence). The CDR3, as DNA: TGTGCCAGCAGATTAGCGTCCGGGACAGGGGTCACCGGGGAGCTGTTTTTT. Translated: CASRLASGTGVTGELFF. Combining the CDR3 with reference TRBV7-9 and TRBJ2-2 gives the whole variable domain DTGVSQNPRHKITKRGQNVTFRCDPISEHNRLYWYRQTLGQGPEFLTYFQNEAQLEKSRLLSDRFSAERPKGSFSTLEIQRTEQGDSAMYLCASRLASGTGVTGELFFGEGSRLTVL.

This chain uses TRBV27 with TRBJ2-7; D is perhaps TRBD1 (5 bases). This CDR3 has 13 residues. V was shortened by 11 bases and J by 3 bases, with 17 bases between the two germline ends. Germline V gene data show CDR1 as MNHEY and CDR2 as SMNVEV (reference sequence). Written as DNA, the CDR3 is TGTGCCGCCAGCAAGGGGCACGACTACGAGCAGTACTTC. This codes for CAASKGHDYEQYF.

This chain joins TRBV11-2 and TRBJ2-2, with D perhaps TRBD2 (6 bases). The CDR3 has 17 residues. Germline values: CDR1 SGHAT, CDR2 FQNNGV. Trimming took 0 bases from V and 3 from J, leaving 14 bases between them. For the CDR3, the DNA is TGTGCCAGCAGCTTAGAGTTGGGAGGACGGTACACCGGGGAGCTGTTTTTT. Its translation is CASSLELGGRYTGELFF.

The chain combines TRBV6-6 with TRBJ2-7, with 8 bases that match TRBD2. Germline CDR1 MNHNY, CDR2 SVGAGI (reference sequence). The J segment lost 3 bases and the V segment lost 2 bases, leaving 3 bases of the junction unmatched. This CDR3 comprises 14 residues. The CDR3 DNA follows: TGTGCCAGCAGTTACCCGGGACTAGACTACGAGCAGTACTTC. It codes for CASSYPGLDYEQYF.

This clone has just one count. This chain joins TRBV6-1 and TRBJ2-2; TRBD1 might be the D (6 bases). Trimming left V 1 base short and J 0 bases short, with 12 bases between. The germline V gene encodes CDR1 MNHNS and CDR2 SASEGT. The CDR3 is made up of 17 amino acids. CDR3 in DNA: TGTGCCAGCAGTGAAGAGGGGGACGATGCGAACACCGGGGAGCTGTTTTTT. Translated, it gives CASSEEGDDANTGELFF.

As concerns this clone: This sample includes further DNA sequences coding for the same CDR3. The chain joins TRBV2 to TRBJ2-1; the match to TRBD2 covers 12 bases. From germline, CDR1 is SNHLY and CDR2 FYNNEI. V was pared by 6 bases and J by 4 bases, with 4 bases of the junction left unmatched. The CDR3 is 15 residues long. The CDR3, as DNA: TGTGCCAGCAGAGAACTAGCGGGGGGATACAATGAGCAGTTCTTC. This sequence encodes CASRELAGGYNEQFF.

The chain is built from TRBV11-2 and TRBJ2-7, with 7 bases aligning to TRBD1. CDR3 size: 13 residues. With V trimmed by 5 bases and J by 2 bases, 3 bases remained unmatched. CDR1 is SGHAT and CDR2 is FQNNGV in the germline V gene. In DNA, the CDR3 is TGTGCCAGCAGCGTGGGACAGCCCTACGAGCAGTACTTC. Translating gives CASSVGQPYEQYF.